This passage covers 4 T cell receptor beta chains from one sample sequenced in a study of T cell responses to AZD1222 COVID-19 vaccine. The repertoire was sequenced with immunoSEQ multiplex PCR; TCRdb's copy has only in-frame clones and lacks some. Found here are over 20,000 clones, over 75% of them singletons; the top ten hold 34%. The source material was peripheral blood, sampled 28 days after the second AZD1222 dose. The receptors stem from an adult who received the AZD1222 COVID-19 vaccine.

The chain uses TRBV6-1 and TRBJ1-5; no clear D gene. This CDR3 is built from 13 residues. The V end was cut by 2 bases, the J end by 10 bases, with 12 bases between. Germline CDR1 and CDR2: MNHNS and SASEGT. CDR3 amino acids: CASSERVLEPQHF. CDR3 coding DNA: TGTGCCAGCAGTGAACGGGTTCTGGAACCCCAGCATTTT.

CDR3 residues: CATSPGRRAYGYTF. CDR3 nucleotide sequence: TGTGCCACCAGCCCGGGCCGACGGGCCTATGGCTACACCTTC. The V gene is TRBV15, the J gene TRBJ1-2; no firm D call. V lost 5 bases, J lost 4 bases, and 14 bases lay in between. The CDR3 is made up of 14 amino acids. The germline CDR1 and CDR2 sequences are LNHNV and YYDKDF (reference sequence).

As regards this clone: The same CDR3 is also encoded by other DNA sequences in this sample. The chain employs TRBV29-1 and TRBJ1-5; 9 bases line up with TRBD1. V trimming: 6 bases; J trimming: 4 bases; junction bases outside the gene matches: 4. This CDR3 is built from 13 residues. CDR1 SQVTM and CDR2 ANQGSEA come from the germline V gene. CDR3 sequence: CSVAGTGNQPQHF. The CDR3 nucleotides read TGCAGCGTCGCCGGGACAGGGAATCAGCCCCAGCATTTT.

The chain uses TRBV5-1 and TRBJ1-3; D is unclear. Trimming pared 4 bases from V and 0 bases from J, leaving 11 bases between. Per germline, CDR1 SGHRS and CDR2 YFSETQ. The CDR3 is 15 residues long. CDR3 sequence: CASSGGGISGNTIYF. CDR3 nucleotides: TGCGCCAGCAGCGGAGGCGGAATCTCTGGAAACACCATATATTTT.